This T cell receptor (beta chain) came from a study of T cell repertoires in cytomegalovirus infection. Study as a whole: Recently identified HLA-C-restricted CMV epitopes were among the peptides used. General observations from the study: Summed frequency of public TCR beta families distinguished CMV carriers with the relevant HLA.

Details on this clonotype: The antigen remains undetermined.

The CDR3 is 16 residues long. CDR1 MGHRA and CDR2 YSYEKL come from the germline V gene. The trim removed 1 base at V and 4 bases at J, leaving 9 bases unmatched. TCRdb passed the reads through MiXCR, listing each CDR3 protein once. The table lists 550,000 to 850,000 distinct CDR3 sequences, roughly 30% of them singletons, with over 15% in the top ten. The rearrangement links TRBV4-1 to TRBJ2-5; TRBD1 matches at 7 bases. The receptor's source is a human donor in good health (CMV status not recorded). Some clones in this sample may be carry-over from other donors' samples. The material was cultured PBMCs, obtained from culture after CMV antigen stimulation. As DNA, the CDR3 is TGCGCCAGCAGCCAAGGCCAGGGGGTTGGGGCAGAGACCCAGTACTTC. This sequence encodes CASSQGQGVGAETQYF.